This record covers a single T cell receptor (beta chain). Antigen specificity is unknown. These data are taken from a study of CD8+CD57+ T cells in acquired aplastic anemia. Background on the study: Each DNA sample taken from sorted CD4+ and CD8+ cells came to approximately 3 ug on average.

The CDR3 consists of 15 residues. Looked up from germline, CDR1 is MGHDK and CDR2 is SYGVNS. V was shortened by 2 bases and J by 4 bases, with 14 bases between the two germline ends. Findings and limits, study-wide: Shared by patients and controls, 25 to 30 CD8+ CDR3s were abundant in patients.

In patients chosen for sequencing, flow cytometry had shown CD8+CD57+ cell expansion. The enrolled patients all had severe acquired aplastic anemia. Profiles of TCR beta VDJ and CDR3 were generated from a genomic DNA template. TCRdb independently ran MiXCR on the reads; one entry per CDR3 protein. Among over 150,000 distinct CDR3 sequences listed, over 70% were seen once. Sequences were obtained from sorted CD4+, CD8+, or CD8+CD57+ T cells (not recorded which) from PBMCs. The chain is built from TRBV25-1 and TRBJ1-1; perhaps TRBD1 as D (6 bases). The TCR was taken from a human donor with aplastic anemia. CDR3 protein: CASSELRTESTEAFF. Here the CDR3 DNA reads TGTGCCAGCAGTGAACTCCGGACAGAAAGCACTGAAGCTTTCTTT.